This TCR beta chain comes out of a study of T-cell reconstitution after alpha-beta-depleted transplantation in children. Preparing the TCRbeta library involved the use of unique molecular identifiers. TCRdb passed the PCR reads through MiXCR, listing each CDR3 protein once. The data hold about 610,000 distinct CDR3 sequences, with 10% observed a single time. The germline V gene encodes CDR1 SGHTA and CDR2 FQGNSA. V lost 2 bases and J 2 bases, leaving 12 bases between the germline ends. The CDR3 runs 15 residues. The sequencing used PBMCs from the stem cell graft donor, collected from the stem cell graft. This sequence originates from a human donor who donated a stem cell graft to a child with acute myeloid leukemia. The V gene is TRBV7-2, the J gene TRBJ2-5; no definite D call. The CDR3 protein is CASSLLSGLQETQYF. CDR3 nucleotides: TGTGCCAGCAGCTTATTGAGTGGCCTTCAAGAGACCCAGTACTTC.